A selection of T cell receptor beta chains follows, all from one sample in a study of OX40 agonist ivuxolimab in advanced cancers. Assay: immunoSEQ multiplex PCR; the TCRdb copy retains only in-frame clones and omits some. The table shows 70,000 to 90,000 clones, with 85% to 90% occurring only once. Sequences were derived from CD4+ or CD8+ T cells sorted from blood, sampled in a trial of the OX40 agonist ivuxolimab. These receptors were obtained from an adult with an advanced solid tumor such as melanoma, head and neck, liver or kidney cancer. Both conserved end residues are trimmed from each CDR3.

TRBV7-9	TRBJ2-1	ASSLNRTRTNNEQF
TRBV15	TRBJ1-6	ATSRAPGEGSPLH
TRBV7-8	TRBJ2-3	ASGTGRTDTQY
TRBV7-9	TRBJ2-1	ASSLTSFKDEQF
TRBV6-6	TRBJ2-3	ASSYPGTSGGDTQY
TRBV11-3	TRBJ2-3	ASSREGPSTDTQY
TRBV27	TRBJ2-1	ASSLDSSYNEQF
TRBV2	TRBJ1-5	ASSDRGSNQPQH
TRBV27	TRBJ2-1	ASSLSKDEQF
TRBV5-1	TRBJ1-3	ASGTGGSGNTIY
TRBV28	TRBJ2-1	ASKSTSGWGEQF
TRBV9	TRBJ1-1	ASSLAGGPNTEAF
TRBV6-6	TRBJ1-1	ASSYPQATTEAF
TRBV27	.	ASSLGLAWTSYEQY
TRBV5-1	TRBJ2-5	ASSLGLLYQETQY
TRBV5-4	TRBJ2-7	ASTRLSVGEQY
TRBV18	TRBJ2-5	ASSPGRGQETQY
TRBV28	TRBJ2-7	ASSLAGPLYEQY
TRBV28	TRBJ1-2	ASSLATYGYT
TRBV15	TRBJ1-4	ATGEQGENEKLF
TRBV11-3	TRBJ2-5	ASSLFLVADQETQY
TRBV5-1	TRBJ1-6	ASSPSGPTNSPLH
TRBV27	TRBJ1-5	ASSSGQGASQPQH
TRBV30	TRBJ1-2	AWSPGQGAPGYT
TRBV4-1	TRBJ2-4	ASSQRALAPKNIQY
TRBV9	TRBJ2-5	ASSVDQGQETQY
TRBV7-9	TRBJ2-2	ASDHGSNTGELF
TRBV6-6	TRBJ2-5	ASSERDRGRETQY
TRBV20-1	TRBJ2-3	SARSTDTQY
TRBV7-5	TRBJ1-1	ARSLYSPGPVRNTEAF
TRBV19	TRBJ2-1	ASRLAGGQVQYEQF
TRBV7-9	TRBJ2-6	ASSLQASGANVLT
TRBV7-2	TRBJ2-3	ASSLGRGTDTQY
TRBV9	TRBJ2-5	ASPGDREQETQY
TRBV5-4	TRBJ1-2	ASSLGPHEYGYT
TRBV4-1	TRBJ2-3	ASSQEPSEIDTQY
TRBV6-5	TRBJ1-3	ASSLQGPYSGNTIY
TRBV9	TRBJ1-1	ASSVEDTEAF
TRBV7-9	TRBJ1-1	ASSITQGTEAF
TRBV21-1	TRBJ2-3	ASSKKGTGGTDTQY
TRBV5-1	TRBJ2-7	ASSLGPQSYEQY
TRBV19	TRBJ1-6	ASSIHGQDPNSPLH
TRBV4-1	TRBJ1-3	ASSPDLSSTGNTIY
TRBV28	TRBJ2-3	ASSPLRGSSGSTDTQY
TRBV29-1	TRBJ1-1	SAAGGPTEAF
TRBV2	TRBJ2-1	ASGAGSVGPSSYNEQF